This T cell receptor (beta chain) comes out of a study of blood T cell repertoires in COVID-19. As for the study in general: Spain, Italy and the United States supplied samples that represented acute and convalescent COVID-19. T cells, B-cell-depleted T cells, or PBMCs provided the cDNA or gDNA that served as material.

As processed by the authors: Researchers report that nucleated cell counts were estimated from reference gene primer amplification. Generated by immunoSEQ multiplex PCR, the TCRdb table keeps only in-frame clones and is missing some. V, J and clone size are those of that table, while D and trimming were read from the DNA. The repertoire includes about 61,000 clones, around 73% of them detected once, and about 22% sits in the top ten. CDR3 length: 14 amino acids. Trimming left V 1 base short and J 6 bases short, with 12 bases between. Germline loops: CDR1 LNHDA, CDR2 SQIVND (reference sequence). This TCR derives from a man at least 80 years old with active or convalescent COVID-19. Sequenced input: peripheral blood. The rearrangement links TRBV19 to TRBJ1-2; a weak D match, TRBD1 (5 bases). CDR3 sequence reads: CASSIVPDSNGYTF. CDR3 DNA sequence: TGTGCCAGTAGTATAGTTCCTGACAGTAATGGCTACACCTTC.